The 2 T cell receptor beta chains below were found in one sample sequenced in a study of molecular identifiers for immune sequencing clone quantification. TCRdb fed the PCR reads into MiXCR, producing one record per CDR3 protein. The sample contains roughly 55,000 distinct CDR3 sequences, roughly a third of which appear only once. The sequencing input was naive CD8+ T cells from blood, with Jurkat cell RNA spiked in. Described subset: FACS-sorted CD8+CD4-CCR7+CD45RA+ naive T cells. Receptors were obtained from a human donor in good health. Some libraries in this study had Jurkat cell RNA spiked in.

This clonotype was seen more than once but under ten times. The V and J genes are TRBV7-9 and TRBJ1-4, with D possibly TRBD1 on 5 matching bases. Germline V gene sequence: CDR1 SEHNR, CDR2 FQNEAQ (reference sequence). The CDR3 runs to 12 residues. The V end lost 7 bases, the J end lost 7 bases, and 10 bases lay between the germline ends. The CDR3 loop is CASTTGAEKLFF. CDR3 DNA: TGTGCCAGCACCACTGGGGCTGAAAAACTGTTTTTT.

With respect to this clonotype: The conserved final phenylalanine or tryptophan is absent from the CDR3, which likely points to a read error. J is TRBJ1-1 and V is TRBV7-6; D is ambiguous. Germline values: CDR1 SGHVS, CDR2 FNYEAQ. This CDR3 region has 10 residues. The CDR3 protein is CASGNTEAFS. The CDR3 DNA reads TGTGCTTCAGGGAACACTGAAGCTTTCTCT.